The T cell receptor (beta chain) under discussion was sequenced for a study of cytomegalovirus exposure and HLA in healthy donors. Background on the study: The approximately 120 million unique TCR beta sequences, from around 200 million T cells, were found by an earlier analysis.

Both 60 Vbeta primers and 13 Jbeta primers went into the PCR. Sequenced by immunoSEQ multiplex PCR; TCRdb stores in-frame clones only, minus some. The sample holds approximately 110,000 clones, approximately 79% seen once. The V and J ends lost 5 bases and 4 bases, in that order; junction bases with no gene match: 8. The CDR3 runs to 14 residues. Germline V CDR1 and CDR2: MDHEN, SYDVKM. Those who donated were healthy bone marrow donors. The TCR comes from a man between 25 and 39 years old in good health and CMV-seropositive. V and J are TRBV28 and TRBJ2-7; 7 bases are shared with TRBD1. The sequenced material came from PBMCs. CDR3 in amino acids: CASSPRQGGYEQYF. The CDR3 DNA reads as TGTGCCAGCAGTCCACGACAGGGTGGATACGAGCAGTACTTC.